The rows below give T cell receptor beta chains drawn from one sample of a study of blood T cell repertoires in COVID-19. Sequencing was performed with immunoSEQ multiplex PCR; in TCRdb, only in-frame clones are kept and a portion is missing. The table shows 150,000 or so clones, with roughly 80% occurring only once. Sequenced material: PBMCs or T cells enriched from blood (not recorded which). The receptors originated from a woman in her thirties or forties with acute COVID-19. The conserved cysteine and the conserved F or W are not part of the CDR3 here. A D gene is named only where the DNA matches it firmly.

d_call,cdr3_length,v_call,cdr3_aa
TRBD2,13,TRBV4-2,ASSQEAGIHNEQF
.,14,TRBV5-4,ASSLAFSSSYNEQF
.,11,TRBV7-9,ASSLLQGTEAF
TRBD2,13,TRBV5-8,ASHPSGLAVNEQF
TRBD2,16,TRBV5-4,ASSSRRLAGGPPNEQF
.,14,TRBV9,ASSVVPGQMNTEAF
.,12,TRBV6-5,ASSSTWGPNGYT
.,14,TRBV27,ASRSPGRGINYGYT
.,11,TRBV3-1/TRBV3-2,ASSQGPRQPQH
.,10,TRBV19,ASRRGNTEAF
TRBD1,13,TRBV6-6,ASSDLDRDKEKLF
.,15,TRBV7-8,ASSPNPGLTSTDTQY
TRBD2,11,TRBV5-1,ASSPGGNNEQF
.,11,TRBV7-8,ASSLDTAETQY
.,12,TRBV19,ASIPDRVNTEAF
.,14,TRBV7-8,ASRTGRVSGTDTQY
TRBD1,9,TRBV19,ASSHRQGPS
TRBD1,15,TRBV30,AWSVYRGLLGRTEAF
.,11,TRBV18,ASSSDMGNTIY
TRBD1,14,TRBV3-1/TRBV3-2,ASSQGTGSANQPQH
.,11,TRBV12-3/TRBV12-4,ASSLDRDTEAF
TRBD1,13,TRBV7-9,ASSLGSQGDSPLH
.,11,TRBV18,ASSPQGGAPQH
.,12,TRBV28,ATHRLGGVDEQF
TRBD1,11,TRBV9,ASSGTGDTEAF
.,12,TRBV4-1,ASSQEAVNTEAF
TRBD1,13,TRBV5-1,ASSLAGTGINEQF
.,11,TRBV29-1,SVLGGARGRYT
.,10,TRBV30,AWIARGNTIY
TRBD2,19,TRBV18,ASSLKYKLAGDIPVGNEQF
TRBD1,14,TRBV3-1/TRBV3-2,ASSLRTGERDYGYT
.,12,TRBV2,ASRPLGHSYGYT
TRBD1,10,TRBV27,ASRRGQSGYT
TRBD1,14,TRBV7-9,ASSLGDRTTNEKLF
.,13,TRBV27,ASSTPAGPNSPLH
.,17,TRBV5-6,ASSYSLGRGSSYNSPLH
.,12,TRBV5-4,ASSSQGGSYGYT
.,11,TRBV29-1,SVEVGRGETQY
TRBD2,13,TRBV5-1,ASSFEGAGVYEQY
TRBD2,16,TRBV3-1/TRBV3-2,ASSQDASGRAPVDEQF
.,10,TRBV30,AWSSGEYGYT
.,12,TRBV5-5,ASSLAGTKQPQH